This T cell receptor beta chain was sequenced during a study of T cells in Graves' hyperthyroidism and ophthalmopathy. The V end lost 0 bases, the J end lost 5 bases, and 13 bases lay between the germline ends. Germline lookup yields CDR1 LGHNA and CDR2 YSLEER. The CDR3 is made up of 15 amino acids. RNA transcripts gave rise to amplified TCR beta CDR3 regions. The TCR CDR3 was amplified in a first-round RT-PCR using the HTBI primer set. Each CDR3 protein gets one entry after TCRdb re-called the multiplex PCR reads with MiXCR. The table has fewer than 350,000 distinct CDR3 sequences, 15% to 20% seen once. This clonotype has at least ten counts.

The clonotype originates from a woman aged 40 to 50 with Graves' ophthalmopathy. Material: blood. The chain combines TRBV4-3 with TRBJ1-1; D not certain. The CDR3 coding sequence is TGCGCCAGCAGCCAAGAGCTCCACAGTACAACTGAAGCTTTCTTT. As protein: CASSQELHSTTEAFF.